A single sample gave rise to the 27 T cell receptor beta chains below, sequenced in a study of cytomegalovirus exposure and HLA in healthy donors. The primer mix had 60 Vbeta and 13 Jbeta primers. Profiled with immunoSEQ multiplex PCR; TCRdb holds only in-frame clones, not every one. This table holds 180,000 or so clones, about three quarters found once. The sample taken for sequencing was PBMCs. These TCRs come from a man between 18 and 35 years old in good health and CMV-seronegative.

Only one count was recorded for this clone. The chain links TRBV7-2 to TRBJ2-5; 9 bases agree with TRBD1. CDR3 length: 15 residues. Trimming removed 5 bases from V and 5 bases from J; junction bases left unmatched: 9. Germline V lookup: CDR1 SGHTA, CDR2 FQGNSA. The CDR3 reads CASSIHRGRVETQYF. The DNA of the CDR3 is TGTGCCAGCAGCATCCACAGGGGGCGCGTCGAGACCCAGTACTTC.

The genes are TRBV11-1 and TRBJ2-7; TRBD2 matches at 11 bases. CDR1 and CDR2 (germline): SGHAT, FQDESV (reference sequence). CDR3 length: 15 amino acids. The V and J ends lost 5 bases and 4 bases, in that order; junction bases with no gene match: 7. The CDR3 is CASSLTSGSGYEQYF. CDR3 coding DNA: TGTGCCAGCAGCCTCACTAGCGGGAGTGGTTACGAGCAGTACTTC.

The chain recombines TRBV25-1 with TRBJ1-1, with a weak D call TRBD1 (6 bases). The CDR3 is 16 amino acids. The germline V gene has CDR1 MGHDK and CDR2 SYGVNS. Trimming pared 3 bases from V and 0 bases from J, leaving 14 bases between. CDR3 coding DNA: TGTGCCAGCAGTGACGGGGGGCCAGGGATGAACACTGAAGCTTTCTTT. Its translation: CASSDGGPGMNTEAFF.

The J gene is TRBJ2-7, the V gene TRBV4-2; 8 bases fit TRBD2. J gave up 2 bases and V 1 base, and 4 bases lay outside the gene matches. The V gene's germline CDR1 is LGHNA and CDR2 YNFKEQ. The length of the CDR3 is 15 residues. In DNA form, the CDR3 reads TGTGCCAGCAGCCAAGGGCGCGGGGGGACCTACGAGCAGTACTTC. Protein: CASSQGRGGTYEQYF.

CDR3 sequence reads: CASSLGGKGLSYEQYF. The CDR3 region has the DNA TGTGCCAGCAGCCTCGGCGGAAAAGGTCTCTCCTACGAGCAGTACTTC. The rearrangement joins TRBV13 to TRBJ2-5, with unresolved D. The J call is uncertain, as TRBJ2-7 better fits the DNA end. The CDR3 length is 16 residues. CDR1 PRHDT and CDR2 FYEKMQ come from the germline V gene (reference sequence).

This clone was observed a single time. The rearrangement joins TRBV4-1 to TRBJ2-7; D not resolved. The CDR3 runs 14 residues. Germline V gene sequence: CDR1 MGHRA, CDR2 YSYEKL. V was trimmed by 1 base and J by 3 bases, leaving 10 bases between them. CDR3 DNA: TGCGCCAGCAGCCAAGTAGATAGAATCTACGAGCAGTACTTC. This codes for CASSQVDRIYEQYF.

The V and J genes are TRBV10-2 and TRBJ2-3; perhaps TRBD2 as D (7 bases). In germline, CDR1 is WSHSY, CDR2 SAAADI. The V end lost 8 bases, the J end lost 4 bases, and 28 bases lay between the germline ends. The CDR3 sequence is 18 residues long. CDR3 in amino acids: CASRGHFDVGGGADTQYF. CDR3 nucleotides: TGCGCCAGCCGAGGCCACTTTGATGTGGGGGGGGGCGCAGATACGCAGTATTTT.

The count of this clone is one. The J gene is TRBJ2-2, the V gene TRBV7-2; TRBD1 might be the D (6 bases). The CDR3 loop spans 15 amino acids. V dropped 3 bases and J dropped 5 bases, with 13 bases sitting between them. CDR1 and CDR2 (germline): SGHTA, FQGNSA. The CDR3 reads CASSFTGLGTGELFF. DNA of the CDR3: TGTGCCAGCAGCTTCACAGGGTTAGGAACCGGGGAGCTGTTTTTT. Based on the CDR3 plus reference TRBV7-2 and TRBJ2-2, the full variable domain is GAGVSQSPSNKVTEKGKDVELRCDPISGHTALYWYRQSLGQGLEFLIYFQGNSAPDKSGLPSDRFSAERTGGSVSTLTIQRTQQEDSAVYLCASSFTGLGTGELFFGEGSRLTVL.

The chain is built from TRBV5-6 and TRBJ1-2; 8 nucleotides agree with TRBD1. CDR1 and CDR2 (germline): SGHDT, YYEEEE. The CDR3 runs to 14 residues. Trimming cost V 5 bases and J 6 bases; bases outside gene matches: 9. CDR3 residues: CASRYRGVRDGYTF. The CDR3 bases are TGTGCCAGCAGATACAGGGGGGTGAGGGATGGCTACACCTTC. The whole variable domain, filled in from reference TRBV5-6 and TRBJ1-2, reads DAGVTQSPTHLIKTRGQQVTLRCSPKSGHDTVSWYQQALGQGPQFIFQYYEEEERQRGNFPDRFSGHQFPNYSSELNVNALLLGDSALYLCASRYRGVRDGYTFGSGTRLTVV.

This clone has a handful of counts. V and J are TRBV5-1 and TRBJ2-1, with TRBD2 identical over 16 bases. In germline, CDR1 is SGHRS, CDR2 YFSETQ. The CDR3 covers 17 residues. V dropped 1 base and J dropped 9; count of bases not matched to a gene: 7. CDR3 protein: CASSLLGLAGGPSEQFF. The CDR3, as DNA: TGCGCCAGCAGCTTGCTGGGACTAGCGGGAGGGCCTAGTGAGCAGTTCTTC.

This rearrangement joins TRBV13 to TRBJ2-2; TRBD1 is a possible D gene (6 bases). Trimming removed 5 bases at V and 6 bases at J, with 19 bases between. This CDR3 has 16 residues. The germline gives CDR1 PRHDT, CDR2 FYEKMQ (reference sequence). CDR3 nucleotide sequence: TGTGCCAGCAGCCCAGGGGTGGCCTCAGGGGCCGGGGAGCTGTTTTTT. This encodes CASSPGVASGAGELFF. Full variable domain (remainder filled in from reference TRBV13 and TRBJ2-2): AAGVIQSPRHLIKEKRETATLKCYPIPRHDTVYWYQQGPGQDPQFLISFYEKMQSDKGSIPDRFSAQQFSDYHSELNMSSLELGDSALYFCASSPGVASGAGELFFGEGSRLTVL.

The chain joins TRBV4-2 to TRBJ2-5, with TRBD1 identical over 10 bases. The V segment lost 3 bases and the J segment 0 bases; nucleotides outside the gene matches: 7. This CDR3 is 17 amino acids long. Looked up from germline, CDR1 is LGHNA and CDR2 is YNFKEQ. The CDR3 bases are TGTGCCAGCAGCCAGAGGCAGGGACAGGGGCACCAAGAGACCCAGTACTTC. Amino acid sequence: CASSQRQGQGHQETQYF.

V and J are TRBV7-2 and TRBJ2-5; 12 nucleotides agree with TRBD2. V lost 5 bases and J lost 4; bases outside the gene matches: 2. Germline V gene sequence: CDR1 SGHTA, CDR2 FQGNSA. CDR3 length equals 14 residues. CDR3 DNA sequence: TGTGCCAGCAGCACGACTAGCGGGAGAGAGACCCAGTACTTC. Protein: CASSTTSGRETQYF.

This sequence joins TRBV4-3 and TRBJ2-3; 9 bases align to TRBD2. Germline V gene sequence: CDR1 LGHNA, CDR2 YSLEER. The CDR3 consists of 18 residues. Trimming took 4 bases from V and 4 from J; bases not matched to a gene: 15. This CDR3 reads CASSRGARRGGMPDTQYF. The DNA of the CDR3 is TGCGCCAGCAGCCGAGGTGCGAGGCGGGGGGGGATGCCAGATACGCAGTATTTT.

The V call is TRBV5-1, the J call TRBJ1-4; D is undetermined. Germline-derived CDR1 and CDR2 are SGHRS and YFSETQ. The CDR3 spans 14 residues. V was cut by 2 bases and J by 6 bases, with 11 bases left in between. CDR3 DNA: TGCGCCAGCAGCTTCGACCCCGGAGATGAAAAACTGTTTTTT. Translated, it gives CASSFDPGDEKLFF.

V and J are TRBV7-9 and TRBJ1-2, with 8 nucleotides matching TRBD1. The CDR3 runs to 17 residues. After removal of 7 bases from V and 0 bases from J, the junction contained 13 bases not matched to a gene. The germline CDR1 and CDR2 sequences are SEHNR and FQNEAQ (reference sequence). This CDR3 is CASISSGGVSTNYGYTF. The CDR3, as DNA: TGTGCCAGCATCTCATCAGGGGGCGTCTCTACTAACTATGGCTACACCTTC.

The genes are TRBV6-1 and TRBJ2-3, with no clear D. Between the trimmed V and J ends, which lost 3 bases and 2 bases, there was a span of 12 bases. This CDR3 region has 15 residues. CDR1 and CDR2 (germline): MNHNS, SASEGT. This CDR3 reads CASSEVALDTDTQYF. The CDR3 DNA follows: TGTGCCAGCAGTGAGGTAGCCCTAGACACAGATACGCAGTATTTT.

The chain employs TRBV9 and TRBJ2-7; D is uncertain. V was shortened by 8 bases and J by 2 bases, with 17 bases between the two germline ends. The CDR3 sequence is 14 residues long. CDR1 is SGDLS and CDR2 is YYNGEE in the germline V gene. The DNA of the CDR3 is TGTGCCAGTTCCCCCCTCGGAACTACCTACGAGCAGTACTTC. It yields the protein CASSPLGTTYEQYF.

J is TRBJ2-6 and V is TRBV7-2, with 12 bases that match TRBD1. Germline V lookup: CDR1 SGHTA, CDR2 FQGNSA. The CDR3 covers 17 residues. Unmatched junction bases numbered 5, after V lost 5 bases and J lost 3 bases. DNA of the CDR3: TGTGCCAGCAGCCTGGGACAGGGGGCAGGTGGGGCCAACGTCCTGACTTTC. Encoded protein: CASSLGQGAGGANVLTF.

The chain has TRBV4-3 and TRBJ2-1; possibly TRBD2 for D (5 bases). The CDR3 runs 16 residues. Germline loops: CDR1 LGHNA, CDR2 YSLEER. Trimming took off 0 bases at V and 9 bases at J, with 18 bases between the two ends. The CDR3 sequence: CASSQDRAIRGAEQFF. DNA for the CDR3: TGCGCCAGCAGCCAAGATCGGGCTATTCGGGGTGCTGAGCAGTTCTTC.

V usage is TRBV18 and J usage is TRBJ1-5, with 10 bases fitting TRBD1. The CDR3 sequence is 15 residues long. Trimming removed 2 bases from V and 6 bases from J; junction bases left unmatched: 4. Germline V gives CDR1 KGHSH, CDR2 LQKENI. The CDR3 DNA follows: TGTGCCAGCTCACCAGGGACAGGGGTTATTCAGCCCCAGCATTTT. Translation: CASSPGTGVIQPQHF.

The CDR3 spells CASSQGDSGANVLTF. CDR3 coding DNA: TGTGCCAGCAGCCAAGGGGACTCTGGGGCCAACGTCCTGACTTTC. J is TRBJ2-6 and V is TRBV5-4; the D gene is possibly TRBD1 (5 bases). Germline values: CDR1 SGHNT, CDR2 YYREEE (reference sequence). This CDR3 is built from 15 residues. Trimming removed 4 bases from V and 0 bases from J, with 8 bases in between.

CDR3 sequence: CATSRESGTSYEQYF. As DNA, the CDR3 is TGTGCCACCAGCAGAGAATCCGGTACTTCCTACGAGCAGTACTTC. The rearrangement uses TRBV15 and TRBJ2-7; D remains ambiguous. The CDR3 runs 15 residues. Trimming removed 0 bases at V and 1 base at J, with 10 bases between. Germline-derived CDR1 and CDR2 are LNHNV and YYDKDF (reference sequence).

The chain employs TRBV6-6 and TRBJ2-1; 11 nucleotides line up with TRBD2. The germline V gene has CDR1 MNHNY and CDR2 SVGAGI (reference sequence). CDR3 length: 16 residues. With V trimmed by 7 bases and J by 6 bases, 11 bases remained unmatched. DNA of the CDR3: TGTGCCAGCACCCCTCCGGGACTAGCGGTTTCCAATGAGCAGTTCTTC. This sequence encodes CASTPPGLAVSNEQFF.

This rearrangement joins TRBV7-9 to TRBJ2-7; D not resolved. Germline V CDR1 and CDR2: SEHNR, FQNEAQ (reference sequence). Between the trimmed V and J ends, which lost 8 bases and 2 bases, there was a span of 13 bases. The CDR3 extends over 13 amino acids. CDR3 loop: CASGLGTTYEQYF. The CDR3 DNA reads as TGTGCCAGCGGGCTGGGCACGACCTACGAGCAGTACTTC.

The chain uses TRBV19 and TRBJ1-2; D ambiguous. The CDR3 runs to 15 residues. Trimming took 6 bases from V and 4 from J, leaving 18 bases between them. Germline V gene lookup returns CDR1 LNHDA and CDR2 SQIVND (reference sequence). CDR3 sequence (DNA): TGTGCCAGTAGACCCGCCCCGACAAAGGCCTATGGCTACACCTTC. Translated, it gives CASRPAPTKAYGYTF.

CDR3 sequence reads: CASSSDRTSGNTIYF. CDR3 nucleotides: TGTGCCAGCAGCTCGGACAGAACCTCTGGAAACACCATATATTTT. This chain connects TRBV7-8 to TRBJ1-3; D is possibly TRBD1 (6 bases). This CDR3 region has 15 residues. V was trimmed by 4 bases and J by 0 bases, leaving 10 bases between them. Germline-derived CDR1 and CDR2 are SGHVS and FQNEAQ.